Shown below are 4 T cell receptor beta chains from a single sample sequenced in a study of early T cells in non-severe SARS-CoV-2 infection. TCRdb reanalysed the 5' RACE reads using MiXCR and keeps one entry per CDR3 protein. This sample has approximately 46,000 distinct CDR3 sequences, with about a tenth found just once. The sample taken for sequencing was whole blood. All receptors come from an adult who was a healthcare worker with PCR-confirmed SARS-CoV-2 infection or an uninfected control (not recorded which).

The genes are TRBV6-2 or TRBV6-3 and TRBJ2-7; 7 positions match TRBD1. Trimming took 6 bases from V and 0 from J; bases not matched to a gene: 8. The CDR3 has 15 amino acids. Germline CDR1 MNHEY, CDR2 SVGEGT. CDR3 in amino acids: CASSQPQGSSYEQYF. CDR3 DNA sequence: TGTGCCAGCAGCCAACCACAGGGGTCCTCCTACGAGCAGTACTTC.

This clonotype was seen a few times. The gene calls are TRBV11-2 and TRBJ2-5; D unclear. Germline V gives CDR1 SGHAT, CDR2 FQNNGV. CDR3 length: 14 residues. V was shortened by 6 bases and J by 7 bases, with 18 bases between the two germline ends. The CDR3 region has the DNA TGTGCCAGCAGTTCCGACCGATTTTCGGGGACCCAGTACTTC. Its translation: CASSSDRFSGTQYF.

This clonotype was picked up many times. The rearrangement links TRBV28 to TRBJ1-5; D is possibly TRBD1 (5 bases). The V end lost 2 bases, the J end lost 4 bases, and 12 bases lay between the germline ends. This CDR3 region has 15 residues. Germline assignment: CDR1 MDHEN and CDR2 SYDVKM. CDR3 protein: CASSLGQGGNQPQHF. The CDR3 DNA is TGTGCCAGCAGTTTAGGGCAGGGAGGGAATCAGCCCCAGCATTTT.

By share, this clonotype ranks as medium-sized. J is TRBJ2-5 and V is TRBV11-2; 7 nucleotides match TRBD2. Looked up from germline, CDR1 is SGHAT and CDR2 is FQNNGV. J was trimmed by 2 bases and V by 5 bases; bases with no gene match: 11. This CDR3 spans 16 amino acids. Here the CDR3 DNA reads TGTGCCAGCAGCCCCTATCCCAGCGGGGATCAAGAGACCCAGTACTTC. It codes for CASSPYPSGDQETQYF.